The rows below give T cell receptor beta chains drawn from one sample of a study of shared clonotypes between healthy human individuals. Only in-frame clones appear in the TCRdb table, and some are missing; sequencing was by immunoSEQ multiplex PCR. The sample records under 2.5 million clones, roughly 90% being singletons. The specimen was naive CD4+ T cells from PBMCs. These TCRs come from a man between 18 and 35 years old in good health. Some clones in this sample may be carry-over from other donors' samples. The CDR3 runs from the conserved cysteine through the conserved F or W. The D gene is left open where the match is weak. The size field is filled for only some rows; it gives once, few, many or a size class.

>TRBJ2-7|-|TRBV7-2|TRBD2
CASSTTSGRAIYEQYF
>TRBJ1-4|-|TRBV5-4|-
CASSRGGRGRGEEKLFF
>TRBJ1-3|-|TRBV28|-
CASNRQAGNTIYF
>TRBJ1-5|-|TRBV27|-
CASSRSSISNQPQHF
>TRBJ2-7|-|TRBV7-2|-
CASSLEAVYEQYF
>TRBJ1-1|-|TRBV7-2|-
CASSPPFLGANAFF
>TRBJ2-2|-|TRBV27|-
CASSRNGAGELFF
>TRBJ1-1|-|TRBV5-1|TRBD1
CASSPGTGEVEAFF
>TRBJ2-5|once|TRBV11-1|TRBD2
CASSYIAGGGQETQYF
>TRBJ1-6|-|TRBV7-9|-
CASSPDGNSPLHF
>TRBJ1-2|-|TRBV10-3|-
CAISESESHGYTF
>TRBJ2-5|-|TRBV6-1|-
CATFGPVQETQYF
>TRBJ2-3|-|TRBV9|-
CASSVGPITDTQYF
>TRBJ2-3|-|TRBV5-1|TRBD2
CASGSGTSADTQYF
>TRBJ1-1|once|TRBV6-6|-
CASSYSGQPEAFF
>TRBJ2-7|-|TRBV7-8|TRBD2
CASQRTSGLSYEQYF
>TRBJ2-1|-|TRBV29-1|TRBD1
CSAPTGGTYNEQFF
>TRBJ2-1|-|TRBV4-3|TRBD2
CASSQLAGSYNEQFF
>TRBJ2-2|-|TRBV27|TRBD2
CASTLKASGPTLGGELFF
>TRBJ2-7|-|TRBV29-1|TRBD1
CSAGRTGAREQYF
>TRBJ2-7|once|TRBV18|-
CASSQGGLVYEQYF
>TRBJ2-1|-|TRBV7-2|-
CASSPGGEQFF
>TRBJ1-5|few|TRBV19|-
CASKEGEVQPQHF
>TRBJ1-2|-|TRBV15|-
CATSRVAGANYGYTF
>TRBJ2-2|-|TRBV5-4|TRBD1
CASRLSTGGTNTGELFF
>TRBJ1-1|-|TRBV5-4|-
CASSPGAPGTEAFF
>TRBJ2-2|-|TRBV5-4|-
CASSSGTRNTGELFF
>TRBJ1-1|-|TRBV5-1|-
CASSLQAADTEAFF
>TRBJ1-3|-|TRBV7-2|-
CASSSPRGRQLSGNTIYF